This T cell receptor (beta chain) was sequenced in a study of T cell changes during pregnancy in multiple sclerosis. Produced via immunoSEQ multiplex PCR; TCRdb's table is partial and in-frame only. The sample holds about 59,000 clones, approximately 94% seen once. This CDR3 is 16 amino acids long. Trimming removed 3 bases from V and 2 bases from J; junction bases left unmatched: 6. Per germline, CDR1 MDHEN and CDR2 SYDVKM. The sequencing here drew on CD8+ T cells from peripheral blood mononuclear cells, taken after pregnancy. The origin of this receptor is a female donor with multiple sclerosis, enrolled in a pregnancy study. The chain carries TRBV28 and TRBJ2-3, with 9 bases aligning to TRBD2. The CDR3 region has the DNA TGTGCCAGCAGTTTTTTCCTAGCGGGGACCACAGATACGCAGTATTTT. This sequence encodes CASSFFLAGTTDTQYF.